What follows are 11 T cell receptor beta chains derived from one specimen sequenced in a study of blood T cell repertoires in COVID-19 (dated by TCRdb to the early 2020s). The library was made by the immunoSEQ multiplex PCR assay. This immuneACCESS table, as held by TCRdb, lists in-frame sequences with V and J called but not all clones. Of the missing ones, under half trace to an unresolved V gene in checked studies; the others have no known cause. This sample lists 230,000 or so clones; approximately 89% were detected once. The ten largest clonotypes hold 4.6% of the sample. Sequenced input: peripheral blood. All receptors derive from a woman aged 40 to 55 who had recovered from COVID-19.

The CDR3 is CASSSSGTGNSPLHF. CDR3 sequence (DNA): TGTGCCAGCAGTTCCTCCGGGACAGGGAATTCACCCCTCCACTTT. This sequence joins TRBV6-5 and TRBJ1-6, with 9 positions matching TRBD1. The CDR3 runs 15 residues. Per the germline V gene, CDR1 is MNHEY and CDR2 is SVGAGI. With 4 bases clipped from V and 7 bases from J, the junction kept 5 bases outside the gene matches.

J is TRBJ1-5 and V is TRBV5-1; 8 bases are a match to TRBD1. The length of the CDR3 is 14 residues. Germline assignment: CDR1 SGHRS and CDR2 YFSETQ. The V segment lost 0 bases and the J segment 8 bases; nucleotides outside the gene matches: 4. The CDR3 DNA reads as TGCGCCAGCAGCTTGGGGACAGGGAAGGAGCCCCAGCATTTT. This gives the protein CASSLGTGKEPQHF.

The J gene is TRBJ2-1, the V gene TRBV3-1 (or the pseudogene TRBV3-2), with TRBD2 as a possible D gene (5 bases). The CDR3 consists of 11 residues. In germline, CDR1 is LGHDT, CDR2 YNNKEL (reference sequence). Trimming left V 4 bases short and J 7 bases short, with 5 bases between. CDR3 DNA sequence: TGTGCCAGCAGCCGGGAGAATGAGCAGTTCTTC. As protein: CASSRENEQFF.

J is TRBJ2-4 and V is TRBV18, with a tentative D call TRBD2 (6 bases). Trimming took 3 bases from V and 10 from J, leaving 10 bases between them. The CDR3 loop spans 12 amino acids. CDR1 is KGHSH and CDR2 is LQKENI in the germline V gene. The CDR3 sequence is CASSPGGEIQYF. DNA of the CDR3: TGTGCCAGCTCACCTGGAGGGGAAATTCAGTACTTC.

The chain carries TRBV28 and TRBJ2-7; 7 bases line up with TRBD1. There are 16 residues in the CDR3. Germline V gene data show CDR1 as MDHEN and CDR2 as SYDVKM. V lost 4 bases to trimming and J lost 1 base; unmatched junction nucleotides: 10. The DNA of the CDR3 is TGTGCCAGCAGTTGGTGGGGACAGAGAAGTTCCTACGAGCAGTACTTC. Its protein product is CASSWWGQRSSYEQYF.

This rearrangement joins TRBV5-5 to TRBJ2-5, with a possible D match to TRBD2 (5 bases). This CDR3 has 16 residues. From germline, CDR1 is SGHKS and CDR2 YYEKEE (reference sequence). V gave up 0 bases and J gave up 0 bases, with 12 bases separating them. CDR3 amino acids: CASSLVASGNQETQYF. The CDR3 nucleotides read TGTGCCAGCAGCTTGGTGGCCTCCGGGAACCAAGAGACCCAGTACTTC.

The CDR3 region is CAWSGQSGEKLFF. For the CDR3, the DNA is TGTGCCTGGAGCGGACAGTCGGGGGAAAAACTGTTTTTT. This chain connects TRBV30 to TRBJ1-4, with D possibly TRBD1 on 6 matching bases. V was cut by 3 bases and J by 8 bases, with 13 bases left in between. Germline CDR1 GTSNPN, CDR2 SVGIG (reference sequence). The CDR3 spans 13 residues.

The chain combines TRBV7-2 with TRBJ1-6; the match to TRBD1 covers 9 bases. This CDR3 has 13 residues. The V segment lost 8 bases and the J segment 10 bases; nucleotides outside the gene matches: 6. Germline-derived CDR1 and CDR2 are SGHTA and FQGNSA. The CDR3 sequence is CASGTGSASPLHF. Here the CDR3 DNA reads TGTGCCAGCGGGACAGGGTCGGCGTCACCCCTCCACTTT.

The V and J genes are TRBV5-1 and TRBJ2-1; no definite D call. Germline loops: CDR1 SGHRS, CDR2 YFSETQ. This CDR3 has 14 amino acids. V lost 4 bases and J 5 bases, leaving 13 bases between the germline ends. Written as DNA, the CDR3 is TGCGCCAGCAGCGTAGTCTACCGGGACAATGAGCAGTTCTTC. This codes for CASSVVYRDNEQFF.

This clone was observed many times. The genes are TRBV19 and TRBJ2-7, with a tentative D call TRBD1 (6 bases). V was pared by 2 bases and J by 1 base, with 15 bases between. CDR3 length: 16 amino acids. CDR1 and CDR2 from the germline V gene are LNHDA and SQIVND (reference sequence). CDR3 nucleotide sequence: TGTGCCAGTAGTATAAACCCAGGGGTCGGATCCTACGAGCAGTACTTC. Translation: CASSINPGVGSYEQYF.

V gene TRBV6-5 combines with J gene TRBJ1-1; 9 bases match TRBD1. There are 11 residues in the CDR3. The germline gives CDR1 MNHEY, CDR2 SVGAGI. V lost 8 bases and J lost 10; bases outside the gene matches: 5. CDR3 loop: CASGQDRGAFF. The CDR3 nucleotides are TGTGCCAGCGGTCAGGACAGGGGAGCTTTCTTT.